Detailed here is one TCR beta chain. It has no known antigen specificity. Per-base quality was not reported, and no clone a single base away is much larger than it. The CDR3 regions of human TCRbeta chains were analyzed by immunosequencing. From the authors' description of their analysis: TCRs in the repertoires were compared against a reference library of SARS-CoV-2-specific TCRs that had been generated with the MIRA antigen-specificity platform. Breadth meant the fraction of unique TCRs that were SARS-CoV-2-associated, whereas depth meant the fraction of total T cells that were SARS-CoV-2-associated. Using the MIRA data, each spike-specific TCR was mapped to the spike region that the TCR reacts to and placed in a CD4 or CD8 class. Log10-transformed breadth and depth values were compared by one-way ANOVA with Sidak's multiple comparisons tests. TCRdb carries this immuneACCESS record with in-frame sequences only. Its versions omit some clonotypes, under half of them owing to an unresolved V gene in the studies checked, with the rest unexplained. V, J and clone size were drawn from that table, and D and trimming were deduced from the DNA. The sample table holds roughly 100,000 clones, of which 65% to 85% were seen once. The ten top clones hold about 14% of the sample.

Trimming removed 9 bases from V and 6 bases from J, leaving 11 bases between the germline ends. CDR3 length: 13 amino acids, cysteine to phenylalanine. Only the CDR3 DNA stays, 39 bases, in frame from base 1. Based on the germline V gene, the CDR1 and CDR2 sequences are KGHDR and SFDVKD. Reading the label with the study, this specimen's time point is: about 28 days (+/-7) after the second vaccine dose. Because spike-specific TCR depth and breadth did not differ between the two schedules, AZD1222 recipients who got a second dose at roughly 4 weeks were pooled with those who got a second dose at roughly 12 weeks. Samples from vaccinated people were obtained from the UK trials COV001 and COV002, which included a single-blind randomized controlled phase 2/3 trial of AZD1222 (ChAdOx1 nCoV-19) in healthy adults. Trial participant PBMC samples were collected at day 0 and day 28 after the second dose for TCRbeta chain sequencing.

The entry originates in a study of T cell responses to AZD1222 COVID-19 vaccine (dated by TCRdb to 2020 to 2022). Concerning the study at large: A total of under 250 trial participants underwent TCR sequencing, of whom 200 to 220 had received two doses of AZD1222 and some 25 had received two doses of the MenACWY control vaccine. Enrollment into the trials was organized by age into subgroups of 18-55, 56-69 and 70-plus years, and those subgroups contained about 160, 30 and 59 TCR-sequenced participants, respectively. What the authors observed across the whole study: A significant rise in spike-specific TCR breadth and depth was observed after two AZD1222 doses relative to day 0 and relative to MenACWY recipients. Conclusions about previously exposed vaccinees are limited because only a handful of AZD1222 recipients were SARS-CoV-2 seropositive at baseline. Vaccine-associated CD4 TCRs spanned the whole spike protein, with dominant responses in regions 160-218 and 743-854. In the small 56-69-year group, the increase in depth fell short of significance, most likely because of low power. Because no day 14 peak-response samples were available, the repertoires could be characterized only after the peak T cell response. Reportedly, close to half of the unique spike-specific TCRs recognized epitopes lying outside the regions that are mutated in the B.1.351 and B.1.1.7 variants. Participants were mostly white British and included more females than males, and it was suggested by the authors that clonal diversity may have been underestimated.

Sequenced material: peripheral blood, taken 28 days after the second AZD1222 dose. The rearrangement joined TRBV24-1 to TRBJ1-6; a tentative D match to TRBD1 spans 6 bases. The sequence was obtained from an adult who received the AZD1222 COVID-19 vaccine. The CDR3 sequence is CATGGQSNSPLHF. Here is the DNA: TGTGCCACCGGGGGGCAGAGTAATTCACCCCTCCACTTT.